Below are 24 T cell receptor beta chains sequenced from a single sample in a study of blood T cell repertoires in COVID-19. Sequencing used immunoSEQ multiplex PCR; TCRdb keeps in-frame clones, though not all of them. The sample has around 190,000 clones, around 88% seen once. The sequenced sample consisted of PBMCs or T cells enriched from blood (not recorded which). These receptors came from a man in his forties or fifties with acute COVID-19.

The rearrangement links TRBV5-4 to TRBJ1-6; D perhaps matches TRBD1 (6 bases). Trimming left V 3 bases short and J 8 bases short, with 15 bases between. Per the germline V gene, CDR1 is SGHNT and CDR2 is YYREEE (reference sequence). CDR3 size: 15 residues. The CDR3 region has the DNA TGTGCCAGCAGCTGGGGGATCAGGGGAGATTCACCCCTCCACTTT. Translating it yields CASSWGIRGDSPLHF.

This clone was picked up one time. The rearrangement joins TRBV11-3 to TRBJ1-1; D may be TRBD1 (6 bases). The CDR3 is made up of 13 amino acids. The V gene's germline CDR1 is SGHNT and CDR2 YENEEA. The germline V and J ends were trimmed by 4 bases and 3 bases, with 9 bases remaining between them. This CDR3 reads CASSSYRDTEAFF. The CDR3 nucleotides read TGTGCCAGCAGCTCTTACAGGGACACTGAAGCTTTCTTT.

DNA of the CDR3: TGCGCCAGCAGCCAGCAACCGACAGGGAAGGAGACCCAGTACTTC. Protein sequence: CASSQQPTGKETQYF. The chain has TRBV4-1 and TRBJ2-5; 7 nucleotides align to TRBD1. The trim removed 3 bases at V and 5 bases at J, leaving 9 bases unmatched. Germline V gene data show CDR1 as MGHRA and CDR2 as YSYEKL. This CDR3 is 15 amino acids long.

V usage is TRBV6-6 and J usage is TRBJ2-2, with 7 nucleotides matching TRBD1. Trimming removed 6 bases from V and 2 bases from J; junction bases left unmatched: 3. Germline values: CDR1 MNHNY, CDR2 SVGAGI (reference sequence). The CDR3 covers 14 residues. CDR3 residues: CASSRDSNTGELFF. CDR3 nucleotide sequence: TGTGCCAGCAGCCGGGACAGTAACACCGGGGAGCTGTTTTTT.

CDR3 loop: CASSLRGALIGIQYF. The CDR3 bases are TGTGCCAGCAGTTTGCGCGGGGCCCTGATTGGCATTCAGTACTTC. The chain combines TRBV27 with TRBJ2-4, with a tentative D call TRBD2 (6 bases). CDR3 length: 15 amino acids. V lost 3 bases, J lost 9 bases, and 18 bases lay in between. CDR1 is MNHEY, CDR2 SMNVEV, per germline (reference sequence).

This clone came up once. This chain links TRBV9 with TRBJ2-1, with 10 bases lining up with TRBD1. The CDR3 spans 15 residues. Germline V lookup: CDR1 SGDLS, CDR2 YYNGEE. With 3 bases clipped from V and 6 bases from J, the junction kept 6 bases outside the gene matches. The CDR3 nucleotides are TGTGCCAGCAGCGCGGGACAGGGGTACTTCAATGAGCAGTTCTTC. Protein product: CASSAGQGYFNEQFF.

The chain has TRBV28 and TRBJ1-5, with unresolved D. The CDR3 totals 13 residues. Germline loops: CDR1 MDHEN, CDR2 SYDVKM. V dropped 2 bases and J dropped 9 bases, with 11 bases sitting between them. CDR3 sequence reads: CASSLGGSRPQHF. The CDR3 nucleotides read TGTGCCAGCAGTTTAGGCGGGTCGCGGCCCCAGCATTTT.

This chain uses TRBV4-1 with TRBJ2-1; no reliable D call. CDR1 is MGHRA and CDR2 is YSYEKL in the germline V gene. V was clipped by 0 bases and J by 5 bases, with 11 bases between them. The length of the CDR3 is 15 residues. The CDR3 region has the DNA TGCGCCAGCAGCCAAGACGGCGGTATAAACAATGAGCAGTTCTTC. Amino acids: CASSQDGGINNEQFF.

This chain joins TRBV9 and TRBJ1-2, with a tentative D call TRBD1 (6 bases). CDR3 size: 16 residues. V was trimmed by 0 bases and J by 4 bases, leaving 16 bases between them. Germline CDR1 reads SGDLS; CDR2 reads YYNGEE. The CDR3 reads CASSVEVWDKSYGYTF. The CDR3 DNA reads as TGTGCCAGCAGCGTAGAGGTGTGGGACAAGTCCTATGGCTACACCTTC.

The rearrangement uses TRBV10-2 and TRBJ2-1; D possibly corresponds to TRBD2 (5 bases). V was clipped by 10 bases and J by 1 base, with 14 bases between them. Germline V lookup: CDR1 WSHSY, CDR2 SAAADI. The CDR3 has 14 residues. In DNA, the CDR3 is TGCGCCACAGCCGGGGTTGGGTCCTACAATGAGCAGTTCTTC. Residues: CATAGVGSYNEQFF.

This sequence joins TRBV7-9 and TRBJ2-6, with 9 bases aligning to TRBD1. The CDR3 runs to 16 residues. The V and J ends lost 7 bases and 7 bases, in that order; junction bases with no gene match: 11. Germline V gene data show CDR1 as SEHNR and CDR2 as FQNEAQ (reference sequence). CDR3 region: CASTLAGTGQANVLTF. The CDR3 DNA is TGTGCCAGCACCCTAGCCGGGACAGGGCAAGCCAACGTCCTGACTTTC.

The V call is TRBV7-3, the J call TRBJ2-2; TRBD2 aligns across 8 bases. The ends lost 8 bases at V and 5 bases at J; junction bases unmatched: 10. CDR3 length: 15 amino acids. Germline V CDR1 and CDR2: SGHTA, FQGTGA. CDR3 sequence reads: CASAKSGSRTGELFF. The DNA for the CDR3 is TGTGCCAGCGCCAAAAGCGGGAGTAGGACCGGGGAGCTGTTTTTT.

The CDR3: CATSRTMGTEAFF. Written as DNA, the CDR3 is TGTGCCACCAGCCGGACTATGGGAACTGAAGCTTTCTTT. V and J are TRBV15 and TRBJ1-1; D remains ambiguous. Deletions cut 5 bases from V and 5 bases from J, with 12 bases between. This CDR3 has 13 amino acids. Germline loops: CDR1 LNHNV, CDR2 YYDKDF (reference sequence).

The V call is TRBV4-1, the J call TRBJ2-7; TRBD1 matches 10 bases. CDR3 length equals 14 residues. The V gene's germline CDR1 is MGHRA and CDR2 YSYEKL. Unmatched junction bases numbered 4, after V lost 4 bases and J lost 4 bases. CDR3 sequence: CASSPTDRGYEQYF. CDR3 DNA: TGCGCCAGCAGCCCCACGGACAGGGGGTACGAGCAGTACTTC.

This rearrangement joins TRBV30 to TRBJ1-2, with 7 bases identical to TRBD1. The CDR3 has 12 amino acids. V lost 4 bases to trimming and J lost 5 bases; unmatched junction nucleotides: 4. Germline CDR1 is GTSNPN and CDR2 is SVGIG (reference sequence). The chain's CDR3 is CAWNRGWYGYTF. The CDR3 DNA reads TGTGCCTGGAACAGGGGATGGTATGGCTACACCTTC.

The chain combines TRBV5-1 with TRBJ2-1; 14 positions agree with TRBD2. The length of the CDR3 is 18 residues. Germline values: CDR1 SGHRS, CDR2 YFSETQ. The V and J ends lost 4 bases and 10 bases, in that order; junction bases with no gene match: 16. CDR3 DNA: TGCGCCAGCAGCACGGGACTAGCGGGAGTTGGGAACGGAGGGGAGCAGTTCTTC. The encoded protein is CASSTGLAGVGNGGEQFF.

The CDR3 region is CASSPRSGTGASYNEQFF. CDR3 in DNA: TGTGCCAGTAGTCCCCGTTCCGGGACAGGGGCTTCCTACAATGAGCAGTTCTTC. The chain has TRBV19 and TRBJ2-1; 10 nucleotides align to TRBD1. CDR3 length equals 18 residues. Germline V gene data show CDR1 as LNHDA and CDR2 as SQIVND (reference sequence). V gave up 5 bases and J gave up 1 base; unmatched junction bases: 11.

The V gene is TRBV7-2, the J gene TRBJ2-5; D unresolved. Trimming pared 0 bases from V and 2 bases from J, leaving 13 bases between. Germline V CDR1 and CDR2: SGHTA, FQGNSA. The CDR3 is made up of 16 amino acids. The CDR3 region is CASSLAVAYPQETQYF. CDR3 in DNA: TGTGCCAGCAGCTTAGCGGTCGCGTACCCTCAAGAGACCCAGTACTTC.

This chain connects TRBV7-9 to TRBJ2-7; no clear D. CDR1 is SEHNR and CDR2 is FQNEAQ in the germline V gene (reference sequence). Between the trimmed V and J ends, which lost 2 bases and 4 bases, there was a span of 12 bases. The CDR3 totals 14 residues. The CDR3 nucleotides read TGTGCCAGCAGCTTACCGGCCAGGCCTTACGAGCAGTACTTC. This sequence encodes CASSLPARPYEQYF.

The chain couples TRBV28 to TRBJ1-1; 8 bases line up with TRBD1. Unmatched junction bases numbered 11, after V lost 3 bases and J lost 2 bases. Germline CDR1 reads MDHEN; CDR2 reads SYDVKM. This CDR3 spans 17 amino acids. The CDR3 DNA reads TGTGCCAGCAGTTTTGCCCAGGGGGCGCATCGTAACACTGAAGCTTTCTTT. Translated, it gives CASSFAQGAHRNTEAFF.

This clone was recorded a few times. V usage is TRBV11-1 and J usage is TRBJ2-2, with unresolved D. Germline V gene sequence: CDR1 SGHAT, CDR2 FQDESV (reference sequence). The CDR3 sequence is 14 residues long. Trimming removed 4 bases at V and 4 bases at J, with 10 bases between. The CDR3 sequence: CASSSNWATGELFF. The CDR3 coding sequence is TGTGCCAGCAGCTCTAATTGGGCCACCGGGGAGCTGTTTTTT.

The chain combines TRBV10-3 with TRBJ1-4; 10 bases line up with TRBD1. The junction had 6 bases not matched to a gene; V was cut back by 0 bases and J by 5 bases. The CDR3 consists of 17 residues. CDR1 ENHRY and CDR2 SYGVKD come from the germline V gene. CDR3 region: CAISESILGQGNEKLFF. CDR3 sequence (DNA): TGTGCCATCAGTGAGTCGATTCTGGGACAGGGGAATGAAAAACTGTTTTTT.

The chain joins TRBV3-1 (or the pseudogene TRBV3-2) to TRBJ1-6; 8 nucleotides line up with TRBD1. The CDR3 has 14 residues. Unmatched junction bases numbered 6, after V lost 4 bases and J lost 10 bases. CDR1 LGHDT and CDR2 YNNKEL come from the germline V gene (reference sequence). CDR3 DNA sequence: TGTGCCAGCAGCCGCCAACAGGGGGAATCACCCCTCCACTTT. Amino acid sequence: CASSRQQGESPLHF.

This clone was found a few times. The DNA of the CDR3 is TGTGCCAGCAGCTTGACGACAGACAATCAGCCCCAGCATTTT. It codes for CASSLTTDNQPQHF. The chain couples TRBV7-9 to TRBJ1-5; D perhaps matches TRBD1 (5 bases). The CDR3 sequence is 14 residues long. The V gene's germline CDR1 is SEHNR and CDR2 FQNEAQ (reference sequence). With 3 bases removed from V and 3 bases from J, the gap between germline ends came to 9 bases.